The clone carrying this T cell receptor beta chain was found a few times. The data were obtained in a study of T cell responses to AZD1222 COVID-19 vaccine. The germline V and J ends were trimmed by 7 bases and 4 bases, with 13 bases remaining between them. The CDR3 has 15 amino acids. Germline lookup yields CDR1 KGHDR and CDR2 SFDVKD. The assay was immunoSEQ multiplex PCR, and TCRdb's table has in-frame clones only and misses some. This sample has roughly 120,000 clones; approximately 88% occur once, and the top ten carry around 5%. This clonotype was sampled from an adult in good health. The chain employs TRBV24-1 and TRBJ1-6, with D possibly being TRBD1 (5 bases). The sample consisted of peripheral blood, taken on day 0 of AZD1222 vaccination. The CDR3 is CATSPGPRYNSPLHF. The CDR3 region has the DNA TGTGCCACCAGCCCGGGACCGCGGTATAATTCACCCCTCCACTTT.